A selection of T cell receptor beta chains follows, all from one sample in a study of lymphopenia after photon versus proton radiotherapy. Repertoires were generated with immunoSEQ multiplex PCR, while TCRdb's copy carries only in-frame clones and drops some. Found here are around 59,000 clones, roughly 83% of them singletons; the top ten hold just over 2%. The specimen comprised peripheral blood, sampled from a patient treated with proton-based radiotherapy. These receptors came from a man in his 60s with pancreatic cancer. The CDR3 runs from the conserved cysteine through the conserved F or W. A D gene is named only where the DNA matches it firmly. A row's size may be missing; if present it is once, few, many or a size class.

cdr3_aa: CASSEAVSSGYEQYF; cdr3_nt: TGTGCCAGCAGTGAAGCAGTTTCTAGCGGCTACGAGCAGTACTTC; clone_size: NA; j_call: TRBJ2-7; v_call: TRBV6-1; cdr3_length: 15; d_call: TRBD2
cdr3_aa: CASSLDSHGFF; cdr3_nt: TGTGCCAGCAGCTTGGACAGCCACGGGTTTTTT; clone_size: NA; j_call: TRBJ1-4; v_call: TRBV5-5; cdr3_length: 11; d_call: NA
cdr3_aa: CATSRAGMDGLGGYTF; cdr3_nt: TGTGCCACCAGCAGGGCGGGGATGGACGGTTTAGGAGGCTACACCTTC; clone_size: once; j_call: TRBJ1-2; v_call: TRBV15; cdr3_length: 16; d_call: NA
cdr3_aa: CASSPQVRSSYNEQFF; cdr3_nt: TGTGCCAGCAGCCCCCAGGTGCGGAGCTCCTACAATGAGCAGTTCTTC; clone_size: NA; j_call: TRBJ2-1; v_call: TRBV9; cdr3_length: 16; d_call: NA
cdr3_aa: CASSLTGTEETQYF; cdr3_nt: TGTGCCAGCAGCTTAACCGGGACTGAAGAGACCCAGTACTTC; clone_size: NA; j_call: TRBJ2-5; v_call: TRBV7-3; cdr3_length: 14; d_call: NA
cdr3_aa: CASGTYFDSQETQYF; cdr3_nt: TGTGCCAGCGGAACGTATTTCGACAGCCAAGAGACCCAGTACTTC; clone_size: NA; j_call: TRBJ2-5; v_call: TRBV25-1; cdr3_length: 15; d_call: NA
cdr3_aa: CASSLRGPSTDTQYF; cdr3_nt: TGTGCCAGCAGCCTACGGGGGCCATCCACAGATACGCAGTATTTT; clone_size: NA; j_call: TRBJ2-3; v_call: TRBV11-3; cdr3_length: 15; d_call: NA
cdr3_aa: CAGTLVANVLTF; cdr3_nt: TGTGCCGGTACTCTTGTTGCCAACGTCCTGACTTTC; clone_size: NA; j_call: TRBJ2-6; v_call: TRBV6-6; cdr3_length: 12; d_call: NA
cdr3_aa: CASSLSLEPIGELFF; cdr3_nt: TGTGCCAGCAGCTTGTCTTTGGAACCAATAGGGGAGCTGTTTTTT; clone_size: NA; j_call: TRBJ2-2; v_call: TRBV5-8; cdr3_length: 15; d_call: NA
cdr3_aa: CASSPPGATNYGYTF; cdr3_nt: TGTGCCAGCTCACCCCCCGGGGCGACTAACTATGGCTACACCTTC; clone_size: NA; j_call: TRBJ1-2; v_call: TRBV18; cdr3_length: 15; d_call: NA
cdr3_aa: CASRGTGLEEQYF; cdr3_nt: TGTGCCAGCAGGGGGACAGGGCTTGAAGAGCAGTACTTC; clone_size: NA; j_call: TRBJ2-7; v_call: TRBV6-5; cdr3_length: 13; d_call: TRBD1
cdr3_aa: CASSSVGGGNYGYTF; cdr3_nt: TGTGCCAGCAGTTCTGTGGGGGGCGGGAACTATGGCTACACCTTC; clone_size: NA; j_call: TRBJ1-2; v_call: TRBV28; cdr3_length: 15; d_call: NA
cdr3_aa: CASSLMGDLNYGYTF; cdr3_nt: TGTGCCAGCAGTTTAATGGGAGACCTTAACTATGGCTACACCTTC; clone_size: NA; j_call: TRBJ1-2; v_call: TRBV28; cdr3_length: 15; d_call: NA
cdr3_aa: CASSSVAGTDTQYF; cdr3_nt: TGTGCCAGCAGTTCGGTGGCAGGGACAGATACGCAGTATTTT; clone_size: NA; j_call: TRBJ2-3; v_call: TRBV28; cdr3_length: 14; d_call: NA
cdr3_aa: CASSLTSITGELFF; cdr3_nt: TGTGCCAGCAGCCTTACTAGTATCACCGGGGAGCTGTTTTTT; clone_size: NA; j_call: TRBJ2-2; v_call: TRBV7-2; cdr3_length: 14; d_call: NA
cdr3_aa: CASRAGTGNTDTQYF; cdr3_nt: TGTGCCAGCAGGGCCGGGACAGGGAATACAGATACGCAGTATTTT; clone_size: once; j_call: TRBJ2-3; v_call: TRBV2; cdr3_length: 15; d_call: TRBD1
cdr3_aa: CASRRQGANYGYTF; cdr3_nt: TGTGCCAGCAGGAGACAGGGCGCTAACTATGGCTACACCTTC; clone_size: NA; j_call: TRBJ1-2; v_call: TRBV28; cdr3_length: 14; d_call: TRBD1
cdr3_aa: CASSVTPSGLRWTQYF; cdr3_nt: TGTGCCAGCTCCGTAACCCCTAGCGGGCTCAGATGGACCCAGTACTTC; clone_size: NA; j_call: TRBJ2-5; v_call: TRBV18; cdr3_length: 16; d_call: TRBD2
cdr3_aa: CASSSAGQGQSGYTF; cdr3_nt: TGTGCCAGCAGCTCCGCTGGACAGGGTCAATCGGGCTACACCTTC; clone_size: NA; j_call: TRBJ1-2; v_call: TRBV7-9; cdr3_length: 15; d_call: TRBD1
cdr3_aa: CAISESASEYNEQFF; cdr3_nt: TGTGCCATCAGTGAGTCAGCTAGCGAGTACAATGAGCAGTTCTTC; clone_size: NA; j_call: TRBJ2-1; v_call: TRBV10-3; cdr3_length: 15; d_call: NA
cdr3_aa: CASSLGTGSSYEQYF; cdr3_nt: TGTGCCAGCAGTTTGGGGACGGGGAGCTCCTACGAGCAGTACTTC; clone_size: NA; j_call: TRBJ2-7; v_call: TRBV27; cdr3_length: 15; d_call: NA
cdr3_aa: CASSSKENTEAFF; cdr3_nt: TGTGCCAGCAGTTCAAAGGAGAACACTGAAGCTTTCTTT; clone_size: NA; j_call: TRBJ1-1; v_call: TRBV27; cdr3_length: 13; d_call: NA
cdr3_aa: CASSLYVQLPSSGANVLTF; cdr3_nt: TGTGCCAGCAGTTTATACGTACAGCTCCCTTCCTCTGGGGCCAACGTCCTGACTTTC; clone_size: once; j_call: TRBJ2-6; v_call: TRBV27; cdr3_length: 19; d_call: NA